Presented here are 11 T cell receptor beta chains from one specimen sequenced in a study of blood T cell repertoires in COVID-19. The assay was immunoSEQ multiplex PCR, and TCRdb's table has in-frame clones only and misses some. The profile shows a few hundred thousand clones, approximately 85% of them singletons. Sequencing was performed on PBMCs or T cells enriched from blood (not recorded which). The receptors stem from a woman in her forties or fifties who had recovered from COVID-19.

The gene calls are TRBV5-1 and TRBJ2-3, with D possibly being TRBD1 (8 bases). Trimming took off 6 bases at V and 1 base at J, with 18 bases between the two ends. Looked up from germline, CDR1 is SGHRS and CDR2 is YFSETQ. CDR3 size: 16 residues. The CDR3 bases are TGCGCCAGCACCCAGGGGGCAGGGAGGGGCACAGATACGCAGTATTTT. As protein: CASTQGAGRGTDTQYF.

This clone was counted only a few times. The rearrangement links TRBV7-3 to TRBJ2-1, with D tentatively TRBD2 (6 bases). The germline gives CDR1 SGHTA, CDR2 FQGTGA. V was shortened by 2 bases and J by 5 bases, with 19 bases between the two germline ends. This CDR3 spans 17 amino acids. CDR3 nucleotides: TGTGCCAGCAGCTTATTCGTGGGGCGGGAAAGTCACAATGAGCAGTTCTTC. Its translation: CASSLFVGRESHNEQFF.

The chain has TRBV2 and TRBJ2-4; D gene unclear. CDR1 and CDR2 (germline): SNHLY, FYNNEI. This CDR3 has 15 residues. V lost 0 bases and J lost 5, with 11 bases in between. The chain's CDR3 is CASSEAPAAQNIQYF. In nucleotides, the CDR3 is TGTGCCAGCAGTGAAGCCCCCGCGGCCCAAAACATTCAGTACTTC.

The V call is TRBV15, the J call TRBJ1-3; TRBD1 is a possible D gene (5 bases). Trimming cost V 0 bases and J 4 bases, with 10 bases left between them. Germline V gene lookup returns CDR1 LNHNV and CDR2 YYDKDF (reference sequence). There are 15 residues in the CDR3. The CDR3 region has the DNA TGTGCCACCAGCAGAGACAGGGCTCCAGGAAACACCATATATTTT. This gives the protein CATSRDRAPGNTIYF.

This clone turned up a few times. The chain has TRBV9 and TRBJ1-1; no reliable D call. The V end lost 0 bases, the J end lost 2 bases, and 8 bases lay between the germline ends. This CDR3 region has 14 residues. The germline V gene has CDR1 SGDLS and CDR2 YYNGEE. The CDR3 here is CASSVGLSNTEAFF. The CDR3 nucleotides read TGTGCCAGCAGCGTAGGGCTCTCAAACACTGAAGCTTTCTTT. Full variable domain (missing parts from reference TRBV9 and TRBJ1-1): DSGVTQTPKHLITATGQRVTLRCSPRSGDLSVYWYQQSLDQGLQFLIQYYNGEERAKGNILERFSAQQFPDLHSELNLSSLELGDSALYFCASSVGLSNTEAFFGQGTRLTVV.

This clone was counted once. The V and J genes are TRBV18 and TRBJ1-4; D uncertain. Trimming took 0 bases from V and 0 from J, leaving 5 bases between them. Germline loops: CDR1 KGHSH, CDR2 LQKENI. CDR3 length: 15 residues. The CDR3 here is CASSPPRTTNEKLFF. For the CDR3, the DNA is TGTGCCAGCTCACCACCGAGGACAACTAATGAAAAACTGTTTTTT.

This chain links TRBV29-1 with TRBJ1-3, with D uncertain. V lost 6 bases and J lost 1, with 7 bases in between. The germline V gene has CDR1 SQVTM and CDR2 ANQGSEA. CDR3 length: 12 amino acids. CDR3 bases: TGCAGCGTCAGTCAATCTGGAAACACCATATATTTT. Protein sequence: CSVSQSGNTIYF.

Note on this clone: Other DNA sequences within the sample encode an identical CDR3. The chain recombines TRBV5-4 with TRBJ2-1, with TRBD2 as a possible D gene (6 bases). The germline V gene has CDR1 SGHNT and CDR2 YYREEE (reference sequence). The CDR3 extends over 17 amino acids. Trimming pared 2 bases from V and 2 bases from J, leaving 17 bases between. For the CDR3, the DNA is TGTGCCAGCAGCTTAAGGCGGACGACTAGTGCCTACAATGAGCAGTTCTTC. Its translation: CASSLRRTTSAYNEQFF.

This clone came up once. V and J are TRBV13 and TRBJ2-2; TRBD1 might be the D (6 bases). Trimming removed 5 bases at V and 0 bases at J, with 13 bases between. From germline, CDR1 is PRHDT and CDR2 FYEKMQ (reference sequence). CDR3 size: 16 residues. CDR3 bases: TGTGCCAGCAGCCTATTGGGACACACGAACACCGGGGAGCTGTTTTTT. It encodes CASSLLGHTNTGELFF.

The V gene is TRBV3-1 (or the pseudogene TRBV3-2), the J gene TRBJ2-3, with a weak D call TRBD2 (6 bases). The CDR3 consists of 18 residues. Germline assignment: CDR1 LGHDT and CDR2 YNNKEL (reference sequence). V lost 0 bases, J lost 10 bases, and 26 bases lay in between. The CDR3 region has the DNA TGTGCCAGCAGCCAAGATGGGGCGGCGGGATCTCCTCGGGGTCCGCAGTATTTT. This gives the protein CASSQDGAAGSPRGPQYF.

In this sample, this clone turned up once. The chain combines TRBV19 with TRBJ1-1; D unresolved. The V gene lost 6 bases and the J gene lost 7 bases, with 15 bases spanning the gap. The germline V gene encodes CDR1 LNHDA and CDR2 SQIVND (reference sequence). This CDR3 is built from 13 residues. The CDR3 bases are TGTGCCAGTAGGCGGACGGGGAGTAATGAAGCTTTCTTT. Its protein product is CASRRTGSNEAFF. The full variable domain, with the rest looked up from reference TRBV19 and TRBJ1-1, is DGGITQSPKYLFRKEGQNVTLSCEQNLNHDAMYWYRQDPGQGLRLIYYSQIVNDFQKGDIAEGYSVSREKKESFPLTVTSAQKNPTAFYLCASRRTGSNEAFFGQGTRLTVV.